Listed below are T cell receptor beta chains from one sample, sequenced in a study of T cell changes during pregnancy in multiple sclerosis. The method was immunoSEQ multiplex PCR; TCRdb's version includes in-frame clones alone and lacks a portion of them. The repertoire holds around 100,000 clones, 90% to 95% seen once, with 1.5% in the top ten. The source was peripheral blood, collected in the third trimester of pregnancy. These receptor sequences come from a female donor with multiple sclerosis, enrolled in a pregnancy study. Both conserved end residues are part of each CDR3. D genes are given only for firm matches. A clone size is listed for some rows: how often the clone was seen (once, few, many), or a class if it is expanded.

J: TRBJ2-7
D: .
V: TRBV6-5
size: .
DNA: TGTGCCAGCAGTAACAGGGTCCTTATCCACGAGCAGTACTTC
CDR3: CASSNRVLIHEQYF

J: TRBJ1-1
D: .
V: TRBV5-7
size: .
DNA: TGTGCCAGCAGCTTCAGGGATTTGAACACTGAAGCTTTCTTT
CDR3: CASSFRDLNTEAFF

J: TRBJ1-3
D: TRBD1
V: TRBV29-1
size: .
DNA: TGCAGCGCGGTCGGACAGGCTGGAAACACCATATATTTT
CDR3: CSAVGQAGNTIYF

J: TRBJ2-3
D: .
V: TRBV30
size: once
DNA: TGTGCCTGGAGTGTCTTCACGTTTCTAACAGGGTCGGCGAGCACAGATACGCAGTATTTT
CDR3: CAWSVFTFLTGSASTDTQYF

J: TRBJ1-3
D: .
V: TRBV5-1
size: .
DNA: TGCGCCAGCAGCTTGGGCCGGGGATCGAGAAACACCATATATTTT
CDR3: CASSLGRGSRNTIYF

J: TRBJ2-1
D: TRBD2
V: TRBV7-3
size: .
DNA: TGTGCCAGCAGCTTTCTCGGGACTAGCGATGAGCAGTTCTTC
CDR3: CASSFLGTSDEQFF

J: TRBJ1-2
D: .
V: TRBV30
size: .
DNA: TGTGCCTGGACCTTAACAGGGAGAAACTATGGCTACACCTTC
CDR3: CAWTLTGRNYGYTF

J: TRBJ2-4
D: .
V: TRBV14
size: once
DNA: TGTGCCAGCAGCCGAGGAAACCAGGGCAACATTCAGTACTTC
CDR3: CASSRGNQGNIQYF

J: TRBJ2-5
D: TRBD2
V: TRBV29-1
size: .
DNA: TGCAGCGTTGTTTCCGCGGGAGGCCGACAAGAGACCCAGTACTTC
CDR3: CSVVSAGGRQETQYF

J: TRBJ2-4
D: .
V: TRBV27
size: .
DNA: TGTGCCAGCAGTTTATTCACAGGGACCCTTAACATTCAGTACTTC
CDR3: CASSLFTGTLNIQYF

J: TRBJ2-3
D: .
V: TRBV30
size: .
DNA: TGTGCCTGGATTCCAGCTGGAGAAGATACGCAGTATTTT
CDR3: CAWIPAGEDTQYF

J: TRBJ1-6
D: TRBD1
V: TRBV5-1
size: .
DNA: TGCGCCAGCAGCGTCTCAGGGGGTAATTCACCCCTCCACTTT
CDR3: CASSVSGGNSPLHF

J: TRBJ2-2
D: TRBD2
V: TRBV30
size: .
DNA: TGTGCCTGGAGTCGGGAGGCCCCCGGGGAGCTGTTTTTT
CDR3: CAWSREAPGELFF

J: TRBJ2-5
D: .
V: TRBV11-2
size: .
DNA: TGTGCCAGCAGCTTAAGGGGTAGGGTGGCGTGGGAGACCCAGTACTTC
CDR3: CASSLRGRVAWETQYF

J: TRBJ2-7
D: .
V: TRBV9
size: .
DNA: TGTGCCAGCAGCGTAGGAGTGACTCCCTACGAGCAGTACTTC
CDR3: CASSVGVTPYEQYF

J: TRBJ2-7
D: .
V: TRBV5-8
size: once
DNA: TGTGCCAGCAGCATCGACAGGACTAGCTCCTACGAGCAGTACTTC
CDR3: CASSIDRTSSYEQYF

J: TRBJ1-1
D: TRBD1
V: TRBV6-5
size: .
DNA: TGTGCCAGCAGTCGTTCGGGGACAGCGAACACTGAAGCTTTCTTT
CDR3: CASSRSGTANTEAFF

J: TRBJ1-4
D: .
V: TRBV19
size: once
DNA: TGTGCCAGTAAACTTCGATCAACTAATGAAAAACTGTTTTTT
CDR3: CASKLRSTNEKLFF

J: TRBJ2-3
D: .
V: TRBV7-3
size: .
DNA: TGTGCCAGCAGCCGTATCCCCACAGATACGCAGTATTTT
CDR3: CASSRIPTDTQYF

J: TRBJ2-5
D: TRBD2
V: TRBV11-2
size: .
DNA: TGTGCCAGCAGCCCTATAGCGGGGGGCAAAGAGACCCAGTACTTC
CDR3: CASSPIAGGKETQYF

J: TRBJ1-3
D: .
V: TRBV30
size: once
DNA: TGTGCCTGGAGTGGACAGTCTGGAAACACCATATATTTT
CDR3: CAWSGQSGNTIYF

J: TRBJ2-7
D: TRBD2
V: TRBV27
size: .
DNA: TGTGCCAGCAGTTCCGTAGCGGGATCCTACGAGCAGTACTTC
CDR3: CASSSVAGSYEQYF